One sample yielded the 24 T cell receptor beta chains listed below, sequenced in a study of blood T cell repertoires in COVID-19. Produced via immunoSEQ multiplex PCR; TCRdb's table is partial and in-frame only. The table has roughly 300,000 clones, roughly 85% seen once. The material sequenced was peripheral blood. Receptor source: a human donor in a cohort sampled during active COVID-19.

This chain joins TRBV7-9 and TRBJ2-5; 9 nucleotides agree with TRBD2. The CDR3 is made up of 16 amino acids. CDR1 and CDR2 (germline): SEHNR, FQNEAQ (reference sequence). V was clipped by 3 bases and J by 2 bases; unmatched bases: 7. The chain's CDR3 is CASSFGSGRSQETQYF. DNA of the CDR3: TGTGCCAGCAGCTTCGGTAGCGGGAGATCACAAGAGACCCAGTACTTC.

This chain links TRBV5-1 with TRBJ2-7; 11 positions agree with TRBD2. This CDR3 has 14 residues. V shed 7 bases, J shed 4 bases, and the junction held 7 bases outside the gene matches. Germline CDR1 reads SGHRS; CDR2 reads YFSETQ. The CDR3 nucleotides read TGCGCCAGCGGAGCACTAGCGGGGGAATACGAGCAGTACTTC. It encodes CASGALAGEYEQYF.

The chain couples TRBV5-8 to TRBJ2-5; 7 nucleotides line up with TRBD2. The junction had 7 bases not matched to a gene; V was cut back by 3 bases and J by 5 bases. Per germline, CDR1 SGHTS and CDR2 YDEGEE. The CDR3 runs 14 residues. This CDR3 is CASSSPGEGETQYF. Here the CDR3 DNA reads TGTGCCAGCAGCTCCCCCGGGGAGGGGGAGACCCAGTACTTC.

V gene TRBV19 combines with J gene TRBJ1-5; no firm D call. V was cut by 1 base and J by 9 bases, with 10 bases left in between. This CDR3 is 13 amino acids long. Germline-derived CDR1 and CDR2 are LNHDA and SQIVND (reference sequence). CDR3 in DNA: TGTGCCAGTAGTATAGTACCACCGGGGCCCCAGCATTTT. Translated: CASSIVPPGPQHF.

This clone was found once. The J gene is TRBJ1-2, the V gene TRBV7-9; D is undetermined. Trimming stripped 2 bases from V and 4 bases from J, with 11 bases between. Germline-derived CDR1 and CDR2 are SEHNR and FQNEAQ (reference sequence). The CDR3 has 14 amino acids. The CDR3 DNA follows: TGTGCCAGCAGCTTAACCAAGAACGGCTATGGCTACACCTTC. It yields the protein CASSLTKNGYGYTF. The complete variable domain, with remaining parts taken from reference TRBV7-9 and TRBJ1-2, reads DTGVSQNPRHKITKRGQNVTFRCDPISEHNRLYWYRQTLGQGPEFLTYFQNEAQLEKSRLLSDRFSAERPKGSFSTLEIQRTEQGDSAMYLCASSLTKNGYGYTFGSGTRLTVV.

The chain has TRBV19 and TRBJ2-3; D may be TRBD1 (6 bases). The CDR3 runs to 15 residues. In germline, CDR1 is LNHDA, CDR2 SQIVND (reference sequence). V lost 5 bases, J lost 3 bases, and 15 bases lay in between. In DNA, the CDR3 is TGTGCCAGTAGTTCTCAGGGGATTAGGACAGATACGCAGTATTTT. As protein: CASSSQGIRTDTQYF.

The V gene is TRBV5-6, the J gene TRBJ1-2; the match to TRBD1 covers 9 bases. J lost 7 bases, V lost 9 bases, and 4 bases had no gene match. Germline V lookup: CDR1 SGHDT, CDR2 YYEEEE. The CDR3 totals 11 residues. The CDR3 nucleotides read TGTGCCACGTCGACAGGGGGTGGCTACACCTTC. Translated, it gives CATSTGGGYTF.

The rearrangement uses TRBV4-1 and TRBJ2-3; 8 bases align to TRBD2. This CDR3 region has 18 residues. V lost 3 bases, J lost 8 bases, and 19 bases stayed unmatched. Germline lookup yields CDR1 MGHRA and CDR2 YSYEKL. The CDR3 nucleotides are TGCGCCAGCAGCCAGACTATAGTAGGCGGGAGGCCCCTCGGTACGCAGTATTTT. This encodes CASSQTIVGGRPLGTQYF.

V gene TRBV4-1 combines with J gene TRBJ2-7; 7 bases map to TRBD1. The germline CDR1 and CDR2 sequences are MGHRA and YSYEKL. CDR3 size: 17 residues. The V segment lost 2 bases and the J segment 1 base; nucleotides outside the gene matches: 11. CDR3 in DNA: TGCGCCAGCAGCCAATCCTGGGGCGGCAGGGGGTCCTACGAGCAGTACTTC. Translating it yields CASSQSWGGRGSYEQYF.

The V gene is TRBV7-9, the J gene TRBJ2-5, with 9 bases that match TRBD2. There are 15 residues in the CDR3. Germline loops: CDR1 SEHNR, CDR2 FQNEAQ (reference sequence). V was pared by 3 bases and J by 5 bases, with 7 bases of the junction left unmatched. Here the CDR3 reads CASSFSAGGGETQYF. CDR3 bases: TGTGCCAGCAGCTTTTCTGCGGGAGGGGGGGAGACCCAGTACTTC.

The CDR3 reads CASSLGTGPFTDTQYF. The CDR3, as DNA: TGTGCCAGCAGCTTGGGGACAGGGCCCTTCACAGATACGCAGTATTTT. The genes are TRBV5-4 and TRBJ2-3; 8 positions agree with TRBD1. This CDR3 comprises 16 residues. The germline CDR1 and CDR2 sequences are SGHNT and YYREEE (reference sequence). Germline trimming cut 0 bases from V and 2 bases from J; bases unmatched to any gene: 5.

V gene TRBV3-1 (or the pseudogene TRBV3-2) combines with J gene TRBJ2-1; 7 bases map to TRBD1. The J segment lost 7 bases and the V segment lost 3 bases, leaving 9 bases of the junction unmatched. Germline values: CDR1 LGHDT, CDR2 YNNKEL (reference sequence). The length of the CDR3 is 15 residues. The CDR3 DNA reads TGTGCCAGCAGCCAGACAGGGCTACTCTTGAATGAGCAGTTCTTC. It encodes CASSQTGLLLNEQFF.

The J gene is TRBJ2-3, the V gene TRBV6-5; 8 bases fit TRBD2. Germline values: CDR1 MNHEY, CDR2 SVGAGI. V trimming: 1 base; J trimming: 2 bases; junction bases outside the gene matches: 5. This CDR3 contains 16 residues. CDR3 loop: CASSYWGSGNTDTQYF. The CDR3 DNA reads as TGTGCCAGCAGTTACTGGGGTAGCGGGAACACAGATACGCAGTATTTT.

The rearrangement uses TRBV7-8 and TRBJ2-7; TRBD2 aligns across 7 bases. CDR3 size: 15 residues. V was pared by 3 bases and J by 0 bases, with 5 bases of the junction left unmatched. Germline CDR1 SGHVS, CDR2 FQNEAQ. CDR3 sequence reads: CASSLERGSSYEQYF. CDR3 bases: TGTGCCAGCAGCTTGGAGCGGGGAAGCTCCTACGAGCAGTACTTC.

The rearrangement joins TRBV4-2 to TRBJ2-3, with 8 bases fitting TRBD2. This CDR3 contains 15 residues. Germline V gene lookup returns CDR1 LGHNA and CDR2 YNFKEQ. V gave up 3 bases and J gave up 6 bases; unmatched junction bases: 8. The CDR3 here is CASSQGAGAPDTQYF. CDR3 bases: TGTGCCAGCAGCCAGGGAGCGGGAGCCCCGGATACGCAGTATTTT.

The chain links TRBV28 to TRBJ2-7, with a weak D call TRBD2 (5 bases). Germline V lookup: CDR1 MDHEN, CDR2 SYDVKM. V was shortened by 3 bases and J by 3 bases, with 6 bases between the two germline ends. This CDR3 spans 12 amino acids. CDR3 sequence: CASSFEGYEQYF. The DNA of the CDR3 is TGTGCCAGCAGTTTCGAGGGCTACGAGCAGTACTTC.

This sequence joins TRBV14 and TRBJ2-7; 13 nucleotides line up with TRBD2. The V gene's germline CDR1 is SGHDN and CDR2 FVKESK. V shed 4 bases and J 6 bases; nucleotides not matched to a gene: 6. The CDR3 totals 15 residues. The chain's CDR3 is CASSRSGTSGIEQYF. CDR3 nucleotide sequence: TGTGCCAGCAGCCGGAGTGGGACTAGCGGGATCGAGCAGTACTTC.

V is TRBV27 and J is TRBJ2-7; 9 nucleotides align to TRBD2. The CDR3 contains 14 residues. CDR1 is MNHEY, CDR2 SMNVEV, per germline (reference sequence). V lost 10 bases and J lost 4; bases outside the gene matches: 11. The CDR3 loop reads CATQMTSGPYEQYF. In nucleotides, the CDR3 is TGTGCCACTCAAATGACTAGCGGACCTTACGAGCAGTACTTC.

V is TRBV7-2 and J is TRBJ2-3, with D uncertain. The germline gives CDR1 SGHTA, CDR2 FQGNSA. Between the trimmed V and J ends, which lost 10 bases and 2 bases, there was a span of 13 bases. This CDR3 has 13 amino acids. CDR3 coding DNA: TGTGCCACCGGCCGCGCGGACACAGATACGCAGTATTTT. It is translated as CATGRADTDTQYF. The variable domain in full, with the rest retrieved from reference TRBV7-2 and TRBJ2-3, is GAGVSQSPSNKVTEKGKDVELRCDPISGHTALYWYRQSLGQGLEFLIYFQGNSAPDKSGLPSDRFSAERTGGSVSTLTIQRTQQEDSAVYLCATGRADTDTQYFGPGTRLTVL.

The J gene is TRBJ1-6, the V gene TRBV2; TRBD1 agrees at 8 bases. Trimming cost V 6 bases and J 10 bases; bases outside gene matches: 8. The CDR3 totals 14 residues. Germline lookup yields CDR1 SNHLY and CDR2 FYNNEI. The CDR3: CASSIGQGRSPLHF. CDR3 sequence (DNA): TGTGCCAGCAGCATAGGACAGGGAAGATCACCCCTCCACTTT.

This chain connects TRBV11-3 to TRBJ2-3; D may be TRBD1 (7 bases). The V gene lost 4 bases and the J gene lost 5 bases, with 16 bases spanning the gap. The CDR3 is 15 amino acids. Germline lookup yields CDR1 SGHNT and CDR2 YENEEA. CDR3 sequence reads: CASSSGAGGLDTQYF. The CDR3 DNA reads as TGTGCCAGCAGCTCGGGCGCAGGGGGGTTAGATACGCAGTATTTT. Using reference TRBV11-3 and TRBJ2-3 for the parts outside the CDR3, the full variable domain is EAGVVQSPRYKIIEKKQPVAFWCNPISGHNTLYWYLQNLGQGPELLIRYENEEAVDDSQLPKDRFSAERLKGVDSTLKIQPAELGDSAVYLCASSSGAGGLDTQYFGPGTRLTVL.

CDR3 sequence reads: CASSVGSTITGELFF. The CDR3 coding sequence is TGTGCCAGCAGCGTAGGCAGTACAATCACCGGGGAGCTGTTTTTT. The rearrangement links TRBV9 to TRBJ2-2, with no clear D. Deletions cut 0 bases from V and 4 bases from J, with 10 bases between. CDR1 is SGDLS, CDR2 YYNGEE, per germline. The CDR3 covers 15 residues.

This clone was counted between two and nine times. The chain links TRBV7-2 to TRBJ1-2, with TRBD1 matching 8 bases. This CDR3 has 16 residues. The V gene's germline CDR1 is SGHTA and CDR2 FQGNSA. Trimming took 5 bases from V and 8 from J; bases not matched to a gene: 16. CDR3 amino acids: CASSQYTLTGAGGYTF. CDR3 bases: TGTGCCAGCAGCCAGTACACACTGACAGGGGCTGGCGGCTACACCTTC. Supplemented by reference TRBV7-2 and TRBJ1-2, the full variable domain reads GAGVSQSPSNKVTEKGKDVELRCDPISGHTALYWYRQSLGQGLEFLIYFQGNSAPDKSGLPSDRFSAERTGGSVSTLTIQRTQQEDSAVYLCASSQYTLTGAGGYTFGSGTRLTVV.

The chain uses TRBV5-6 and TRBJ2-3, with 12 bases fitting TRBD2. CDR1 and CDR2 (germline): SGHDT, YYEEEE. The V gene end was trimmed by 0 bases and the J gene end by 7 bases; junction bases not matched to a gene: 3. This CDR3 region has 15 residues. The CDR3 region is CASSLGLAGVYTQYF. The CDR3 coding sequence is TGTGCCAGCAGCTTGGGACTAGCGGGAGTCTATACGCAGTATTTT. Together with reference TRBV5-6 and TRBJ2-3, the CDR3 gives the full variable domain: DAGVTQSPTHLIKTRGQQVTLRCSPKSGHDTVSWYQQALGQGPQFIFQYYEEEERQRGNFPDRFSGHQFPNYSSELNVNALLLGDSALYLCASSLGLAGVYTQYFGPGTRLTVL.